This TCR beta chain was recovered during a study of CD8+ T cells in alopecia areata. Investigators isolated RNA and reverse transcribed it into cDNA to act as the sequencing template. The assay was immunoSEQ multiplex PCR, and TCRdb's table has in-frame clones only and misses some. The sample was found to contain some 1,600 clones, and every one recurs. This clone has more than one count but fewer than ten. Genes here carry mouse names. The CDR3 goes on 4 residues after the read ends, and that part is filled in from the germline J gene. The CDR3 covers 14 residues. Germline V gives CDR1 NSHNY, CDR2 SYGAGN.

Sequencing was performed on skin. The chain employs TRBV13-1 and TRBJ2-4; D possibly corresponds to TRBD1 (7 bases). The origin of this receptor is a C3H/HeJ mouse with alopecia areata. The mouse line has the MHC haplotype H2-k. The sequenced CDR3 bases are TGTGCCAGCAGTATACCAGGGGGGAGGAAC. Its protein product is CASSIPGGRN. The full-length CDR3 reads as CASSIPGGRNTLYF.